This T cell receptor (beta chain) comes out of a study of T cell responses to AZD1222 COVID-19 vaccine. Study-level results: Spike-specific TCR repertoires showed rising breadth and depth after two AZD1222 doses. Sampled repertoires all dated from after the peak T cell response. Unmutated regions of variants are reportedly targeted by nearly half of spike-specific TCRs.

Germline CDR1 and CDR2: MRHNA and SNTAGT. This CDR3 spans 15 amino acids. Trimming took 5 bases from V and 9 from J; bases not matched to a gene: 8. Here immunoSEQ multiplex PCR was the method, and the copy in TCRdb shows in-frame clones only, minus some. The data contain around 140,000 clones, about 93% of them singletons. Note on this clone: As yet, its antigen is unknown.

The clonotype originates from an adult in good health. The chain couples TRBV6-4 to TRBJ2-1; 12 positions agree with TRBD2. The starting material was peripheral blood, obtained on day 0 of AZD1222 vaccination. CDR3 region: CASSTLAGGKGEQFF. CDR3 nucleotides: TGTGCCAGCAGTACCCTAGCGGGGGGGAAAGGTGAGCAGTTCTTC.